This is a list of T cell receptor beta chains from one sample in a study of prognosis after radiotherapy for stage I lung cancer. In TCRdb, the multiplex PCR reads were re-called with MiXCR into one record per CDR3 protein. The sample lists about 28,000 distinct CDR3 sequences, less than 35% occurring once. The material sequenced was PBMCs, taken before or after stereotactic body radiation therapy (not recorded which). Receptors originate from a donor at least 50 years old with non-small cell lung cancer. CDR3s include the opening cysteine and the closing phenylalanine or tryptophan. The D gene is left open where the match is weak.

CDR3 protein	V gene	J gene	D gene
CASSLGGTGSGYTF	TRBV27	TRBJ1-2	TRBD1
CASSPSGAYNSPLHF	TRBV3-1	TRBJ1-6	.
CASSSGLAEADTQYF	TRBV11-2	TRBJ2-3	TRBD2
CASSPSRTVRTQYFGPDTQYF	TRBV7-9	TRBJ2-3	.
CASSLDRTAYGYTF	TRBV7-2	TRBJ1-2	.
CASSYQGISNEKLFF	TRBV7-2	TRBJ1-4	.
CASSSQGRPHYGYTF	TRBV7-9	TRBJ1-2	.
CSARAGGEGETQYF	TRBV20-1	TRBJ2-5	.
CASSHIQLMAGHNNNEQFF	TRBV4-1	TRBJ2-1	.
CASSIGQGYTGELFF	TRBV19	TRBJ2-2	TRBD1
CAASLDALGTEAFF	TRBV10-3	TRBJ1-1	.
CASSTEGGRSTEAFF	TRBV2	TRBJ1-1	TRBD1
CASSTGFVTWELFF	TRBV28	TRBJ2-2	.
CASSLRGGEKLFF	TRBV6-1	TRBJ1-4	.
CSAEDLFYNEQFF	TRBV20-1	TRBJ2-1	.
CASSTGTSGRKETQYF	TRBV12-3/TRBV12-4	TRBJ2-5	TRBD2
CASSSDWSSYEQYF	TRBV12-3/TRBV12-4	TRBJ2-7	.
CASSQEWDTSGGYGELFF	TRBV3-1	TRBJ2-2	TRBD2
CASSQDRGLASSYNEQFF	TRBV19	TRBJ2-1	TRBD1
CASSQERTGSYEQYF	TRBV4-1	TRBJ2-7	TRBD1